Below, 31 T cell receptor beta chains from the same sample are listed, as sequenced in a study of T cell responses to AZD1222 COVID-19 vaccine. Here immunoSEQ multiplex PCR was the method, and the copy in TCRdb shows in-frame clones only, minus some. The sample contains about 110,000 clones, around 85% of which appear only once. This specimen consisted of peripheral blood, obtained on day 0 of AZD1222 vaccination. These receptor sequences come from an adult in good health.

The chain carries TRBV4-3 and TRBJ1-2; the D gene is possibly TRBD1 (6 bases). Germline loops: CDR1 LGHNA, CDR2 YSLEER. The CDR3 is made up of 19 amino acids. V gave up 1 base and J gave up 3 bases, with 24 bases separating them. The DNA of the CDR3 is TGCGCCAGCAGCCAAGCCGTTTTGGGGGGCCCCACCTCTTACTATGGCTACACCTTC. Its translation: CASSQAVLGGPTSYYGYTF.

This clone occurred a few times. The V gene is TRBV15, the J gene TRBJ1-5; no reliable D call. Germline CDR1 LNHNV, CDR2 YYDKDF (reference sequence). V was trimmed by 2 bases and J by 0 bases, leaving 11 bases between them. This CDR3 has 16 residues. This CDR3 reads CATSRQISYSNQPQHF. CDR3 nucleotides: TGTGCCACCAGCAGACAAATTTCCTATAGCAATCAGCCCCAGCATTTT.

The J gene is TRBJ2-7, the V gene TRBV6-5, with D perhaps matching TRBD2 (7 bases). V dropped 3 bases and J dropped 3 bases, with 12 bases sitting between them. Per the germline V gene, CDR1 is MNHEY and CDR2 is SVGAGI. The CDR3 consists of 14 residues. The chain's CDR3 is CASSYEGGGYEQYF. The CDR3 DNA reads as TGTGCCAGCAGTTATGAGGGAGGGGGCTACGAGCAGTACTTC.

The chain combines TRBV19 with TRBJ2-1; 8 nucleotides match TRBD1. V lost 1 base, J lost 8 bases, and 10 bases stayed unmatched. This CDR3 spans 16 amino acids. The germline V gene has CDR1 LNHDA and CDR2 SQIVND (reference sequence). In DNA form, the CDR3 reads TGTGCCAGTAGTATAGCAGGGCAGGGGGCAAACGATGAGCAGTTCTTC. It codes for CASSIAGQGANDEQFF.

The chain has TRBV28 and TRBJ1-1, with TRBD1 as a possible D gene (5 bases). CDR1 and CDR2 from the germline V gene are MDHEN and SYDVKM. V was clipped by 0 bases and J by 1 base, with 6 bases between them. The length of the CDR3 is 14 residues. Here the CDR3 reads CASSLWTENTEAFF. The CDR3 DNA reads TGTGCCAGCAGTTTATGGACAGAGAACACTGAAGCTTTCTTT.

The DNA of the CDR3 is TGCAGCGTTGAAGTCCGGATGTTAACAGGGAACTATGGCTACACCTTC. It codes for CSVEVRMLTGNYGYTF. V usage is TRBV29-1 and J usage is TRBJ1-2; perhaps TRBD1 as D (6 bases). V lost 1 base, J lost 2 bases, and 17 bases lay in between. Germline lookup yields CDR1 SQVTM and CDR2 ANQGSEA. The CDR3 is made up of 16 amino acids.

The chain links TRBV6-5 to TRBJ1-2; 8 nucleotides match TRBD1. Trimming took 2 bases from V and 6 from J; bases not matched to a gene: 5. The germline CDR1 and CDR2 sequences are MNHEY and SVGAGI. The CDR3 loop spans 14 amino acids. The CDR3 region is CASSYQGARHGYTF. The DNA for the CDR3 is TGTGCCAGCAGTTACCAGGGGGCGCGTCATGGCTACACCTTC.

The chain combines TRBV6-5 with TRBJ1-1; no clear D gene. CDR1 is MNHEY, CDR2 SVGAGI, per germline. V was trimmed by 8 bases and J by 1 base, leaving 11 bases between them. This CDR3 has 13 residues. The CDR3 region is CASQPLRNTEAFF. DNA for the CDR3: TGTGCCAGCCAACCTCTAAGGAACACTGAAGCTTTCTTT.

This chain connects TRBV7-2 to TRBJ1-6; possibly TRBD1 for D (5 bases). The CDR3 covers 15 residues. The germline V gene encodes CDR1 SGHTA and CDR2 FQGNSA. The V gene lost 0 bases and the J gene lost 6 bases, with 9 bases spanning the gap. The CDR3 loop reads CASSLAAGTNSPLHF. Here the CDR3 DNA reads TGTGCCAGCAGCTTAGCGGCAGGGACTAATTCACCCCTCCACTTT.

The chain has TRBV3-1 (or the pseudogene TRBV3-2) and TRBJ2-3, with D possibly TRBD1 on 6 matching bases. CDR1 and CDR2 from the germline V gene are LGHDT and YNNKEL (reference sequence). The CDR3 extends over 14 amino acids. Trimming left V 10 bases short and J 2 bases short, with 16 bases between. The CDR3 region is CATRSGQNTDTQYF. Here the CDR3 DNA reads TGTGCCACAAGGAGCGGACAGAACACAGATACGCAGTATTTT.

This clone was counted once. This CDR3 reads CASSTGTNSNQPQHF. CDR3 DNA: TGTGCCAGTAGTACAGGGACAAATAGCAATCAGCCCCAGCATTTT. This chain uses TRBV19 with TRBJ1-5, with D possibly TRBD1 on 6 matching bases. CDR3 length equals 15 residues. CDR1 is LNHDA, CDR2 SQIVND, per germline (reference sequence). V lost 4 bases to trimming and J lost 0 bases, with 10 bases between them.

The CDR3 protein is CASSQEALAGTGELFF. CDR3 nucleotides: TGTGCCAGCAGCCAAGAAGCACTAGCGGGAACCGGGGAGCTGTTTTTT. The chain uses TRBV3-1 (or the pseudogene TRBV3-2) and TRBJ2-2; the match to TRBD2 covers 10 bases. Germline CDR1 reads LGHDT; CDR2 reads YNNKEL (reference sequence). CDR3 length equals 16 residues. Losses at the gene ends were 0 bases for V and 5 bases for J; bases not matched to a gene: 3.

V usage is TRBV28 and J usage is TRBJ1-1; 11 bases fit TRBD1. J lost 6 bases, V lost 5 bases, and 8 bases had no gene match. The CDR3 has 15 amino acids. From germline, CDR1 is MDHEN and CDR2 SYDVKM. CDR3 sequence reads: CASSGQGAGVAEAFF. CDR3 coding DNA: TGTGCCAGCAGTGGACAGGGGGCCGGCGTGGCTGAAGCTTTCTTT.

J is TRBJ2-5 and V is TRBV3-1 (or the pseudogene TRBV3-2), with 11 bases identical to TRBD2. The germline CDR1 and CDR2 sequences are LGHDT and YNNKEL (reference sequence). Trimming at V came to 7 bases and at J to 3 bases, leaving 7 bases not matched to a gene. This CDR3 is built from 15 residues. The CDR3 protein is CASTLTSGTKETQYF. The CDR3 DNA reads TGTGCCAGCACCCTGACTAGCGGGACCAAAGAGACCCAGTACTTC.

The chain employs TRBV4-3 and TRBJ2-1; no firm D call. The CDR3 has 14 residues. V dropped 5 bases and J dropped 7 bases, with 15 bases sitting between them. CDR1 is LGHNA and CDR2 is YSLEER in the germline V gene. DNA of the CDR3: TGCGCCAGCAGCGCGGATCGAAACAGAAATGAGCAGTTCTTC. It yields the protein CASSADRNRNEQFF.

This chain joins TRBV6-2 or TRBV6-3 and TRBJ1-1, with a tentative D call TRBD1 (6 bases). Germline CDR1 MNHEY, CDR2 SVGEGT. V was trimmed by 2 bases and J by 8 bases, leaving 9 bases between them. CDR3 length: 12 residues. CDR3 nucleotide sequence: TGTGCCAGCAGTTACGTGACAGGCGAAGCTTTCTTT. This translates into CASSYVTGEAFF.

Here the CDR3 DNA reads TGTGCCAGCAGTTTACAGGGACCCTATGGCTACACCTTC. This gives the protein CASSLQGPYGYTF. The chain recombines TRBV28 with TRBJ1-2; tentative D call: TRBD1 (5 bases). The ends were cut back, 2 bases at V and 4 bases at J, with 8 bases in the middle. The germline gives CDR1 MDHEN, CDR2 SYDVKM. This CDR3 comprises 13 residues.

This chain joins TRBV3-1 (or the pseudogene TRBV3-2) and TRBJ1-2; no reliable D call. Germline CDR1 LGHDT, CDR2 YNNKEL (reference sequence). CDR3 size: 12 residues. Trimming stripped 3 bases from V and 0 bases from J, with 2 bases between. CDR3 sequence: CASSHPNYGYTF. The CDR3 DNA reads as TGTGCCAGCAGCCACCCTAACTATGGCTACACCTTC.

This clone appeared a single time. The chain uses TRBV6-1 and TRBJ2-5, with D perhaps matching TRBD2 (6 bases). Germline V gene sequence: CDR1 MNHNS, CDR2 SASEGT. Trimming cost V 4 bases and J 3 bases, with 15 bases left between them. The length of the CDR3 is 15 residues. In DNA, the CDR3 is TGTGCCAGCAGTGTAGCGGCCCTGAGGAAAGAGACCCAGTACTTC. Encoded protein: CASSVAALRKETQYF.

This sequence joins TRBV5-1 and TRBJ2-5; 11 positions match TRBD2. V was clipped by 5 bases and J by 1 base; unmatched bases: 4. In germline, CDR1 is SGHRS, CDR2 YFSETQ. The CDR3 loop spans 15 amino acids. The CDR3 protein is CASRPGTSGQETQYF. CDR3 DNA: TGCGCCAGCAGACCCGGGACTAGCGGCCAAGAGACCCAGTACTTC.

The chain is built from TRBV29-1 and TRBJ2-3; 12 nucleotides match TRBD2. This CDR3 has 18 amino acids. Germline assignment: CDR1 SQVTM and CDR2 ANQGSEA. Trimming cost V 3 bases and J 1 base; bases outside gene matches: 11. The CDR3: CSVEGGLAGGPGTDTQYF. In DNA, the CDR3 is TGCAGCGTTGAGGGAGGTCTAGCGGGGGGGCCGGGCACAGATACGCAGTATTTT.

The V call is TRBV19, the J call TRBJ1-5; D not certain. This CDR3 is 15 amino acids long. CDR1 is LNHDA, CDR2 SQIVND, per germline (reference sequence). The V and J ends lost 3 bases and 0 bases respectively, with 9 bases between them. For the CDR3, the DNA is TGTGCCAGTAGTATGAGGCGATATAGCAATCAGCCCCAGCATTTT. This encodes CASSMRRYSNQPQHF.

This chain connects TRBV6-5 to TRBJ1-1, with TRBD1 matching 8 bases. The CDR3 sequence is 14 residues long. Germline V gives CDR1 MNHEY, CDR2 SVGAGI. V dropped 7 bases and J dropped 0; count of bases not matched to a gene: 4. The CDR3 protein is CASTRTGMNTEAFF. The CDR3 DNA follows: TGTGCCAGCACCAGGACAGGGATGAACACTGAAGCTTTCTTT.

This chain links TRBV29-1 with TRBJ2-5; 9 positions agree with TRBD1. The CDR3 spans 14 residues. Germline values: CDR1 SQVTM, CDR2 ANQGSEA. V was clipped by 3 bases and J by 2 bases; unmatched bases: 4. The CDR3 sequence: CSVDGTGMQETQYF. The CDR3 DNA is TGCAGCGTTGATGGGACAGGGATGCAAGAGACCCAGTACTTC.

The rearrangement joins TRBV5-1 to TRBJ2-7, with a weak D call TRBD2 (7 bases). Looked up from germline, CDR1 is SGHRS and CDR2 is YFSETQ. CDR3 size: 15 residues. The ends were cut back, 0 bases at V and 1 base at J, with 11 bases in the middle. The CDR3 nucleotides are TGCGCCAGCAGCTTGGATGCGGGGGCGTCCTACGAGCAGTACTTC. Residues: CASSLDAGASYEQYF.

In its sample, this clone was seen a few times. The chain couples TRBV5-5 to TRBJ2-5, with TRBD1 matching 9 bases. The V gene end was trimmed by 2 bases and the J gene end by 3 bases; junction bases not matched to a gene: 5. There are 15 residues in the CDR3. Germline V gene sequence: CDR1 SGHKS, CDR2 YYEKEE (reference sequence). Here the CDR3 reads CASSFTGGREETQYF. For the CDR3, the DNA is TGTGCCAGCAGCTTTACAGGGGGCAGGGAAGAGACCCAGTACTTC.

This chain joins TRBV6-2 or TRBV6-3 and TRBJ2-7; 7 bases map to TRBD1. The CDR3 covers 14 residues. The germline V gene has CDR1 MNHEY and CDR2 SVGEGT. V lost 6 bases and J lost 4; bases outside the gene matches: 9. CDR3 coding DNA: TGTGCCAGCAGCAATAACAGGGGACCTTACGAGCAGTACTTC. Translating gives CASSNNRGPYEQYF.

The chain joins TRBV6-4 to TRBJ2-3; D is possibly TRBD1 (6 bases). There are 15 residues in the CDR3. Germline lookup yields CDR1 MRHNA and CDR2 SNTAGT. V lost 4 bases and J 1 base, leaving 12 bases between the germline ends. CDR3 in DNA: TGTGCCAGCAGTGCCGACAGGTCCGGCACAGATACGCAGTATTTT. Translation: CASSADRSGTDTQYF.

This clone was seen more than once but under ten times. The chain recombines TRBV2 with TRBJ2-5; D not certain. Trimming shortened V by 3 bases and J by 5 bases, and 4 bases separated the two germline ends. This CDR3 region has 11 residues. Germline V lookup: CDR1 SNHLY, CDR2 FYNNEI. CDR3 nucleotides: TGTGCCAGCAGTGATATGGAGACCCAGTACTTC. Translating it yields CASSDMETQYF.

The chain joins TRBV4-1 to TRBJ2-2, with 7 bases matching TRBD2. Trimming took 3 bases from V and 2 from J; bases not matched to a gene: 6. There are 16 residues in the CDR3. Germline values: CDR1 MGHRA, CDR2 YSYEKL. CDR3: CASSQILAVNTGELFF. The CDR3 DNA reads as TGCGCCAGCAGCCAGATCCTAGCGGTAAACACCGGGGAGCTGTTTTTT.

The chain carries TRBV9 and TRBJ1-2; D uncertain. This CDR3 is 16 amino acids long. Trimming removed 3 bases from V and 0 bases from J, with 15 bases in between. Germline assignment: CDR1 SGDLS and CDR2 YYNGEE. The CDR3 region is CASSETDGGANYGYTF. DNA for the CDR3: TGTGCCAGCAGCGAGACGGACGGAGGAGCTAACTATGGCTACACCTTC.